This T cell receptor (beta chain) stems from a study of blood T cell repertoires in COVID-19. Study-wide context: Both acute and convalescent COVID-19 samples were obtained from the United States, Italy and Spain.

TCRdb keeps only in-frame clones here, not all; method: immunoSEQ multiplex PCR. The sample yields 130,000 to 150,000 clones, roughly four fifths seen once. As concerns this clone: One end of the junction is discordant with germline, which a read error may explain.

Sequenced: peripheral blood. The origin of this receptor is a human donor with acute or convalescent COVID-19. The donor label of this sample is uncertain.

The chain's CDR3 is CASSSGQGGIGELFF. The CDR3 DNA reads as TGTGCTAGCAGCTCCGGACAGGGAGGTATCGGGGAGCTGTTTTTT. The V gene is TRBV7-7, the J gene TRBJ2-2; the match to TRBD1 covers 8 bases. Germline loops: CDR1 SSHAT, CDR2 FNYEAQ (reference sequence). This CDR3 region has 15 residues.